The clone carrying this T cell receptor beta chain has just a few counts. Its target is not known. Clinicians diagnosed patients from clinical symptoms, serum thyroxine and TRAb, thyroid ultrasound and orbital computed tomography. The sample originates from a study of T cells in Graves' hyperthyroidism and ophthalmopathy. In the study overall: Peripheral blood collection took place at initial diagnosis, before any treatment. Study results and caveats: With a median lead of around 5.9 months before onset, the model predicted ophthalmopathy. Blood shared most expanded thyroid clonotypes above 0.001.

Researchers amplified the TCR beta CDR3 regions from RNA transcripts. HTBI primers drove first-round RT-PCR of the TCR CDR3. Via MiXCR, TCRdb re-called the multiplex PCR reads, giving one row per CDR3 protein. The sample yields fewer than 650,000 distinct CDR3 sequences, approximately 15% seen once. What was sequenced was blood. The sequence derives from a middle-aged woman with Graves' hyperthyroidism.

This chain's CDR3 is CASSSDFNEQFF. CDR3 sequence (DNA): TGCGCCAGCAGCTCTGACTTCAATGAGCAGTTCTTC. This sequence joins TRBV5-1 and TRBJ2-1, with D uncertain. The CDR3 has 12 residues. Trimming cost V 3 bases and J 6 bases, with 7 bases left between them. CDR1 SGHRS and CDR2 YFSETQ come from the germline V gene.